This T cell receptor beta chain originates from a study of CD8 T cells in ankylosing spondylitis. TCRdb used MiXCR to reprocess the 5' RACE reads, holding one entry per CDR3 protein. This sample has about 480,000 distinct CDR3 sequences; approximately 17% occur once, and the top ten carry approximately 1%. Germline-derived CDR1 and CDR2 are SNHLY and FYNNEI. There are 11 residues in the CDR3. V lost 4 bases to trimming and J lost 9 bases, with 7 bases between them. Regarding the study as a whole: Ankylosing spondylitis blood seemed to carry a telltale TCR beta motif made of fewer than 10 highly homologous variants. Some of these motif variants have turned up before, in reports on reactive arthritis synovial fluid and blood. Disease-linked clones reportedly concentrated significantly in matched ankylosing spondylitis synovial fluid.

Concerning this clonotype: As yet, its antigen is unknown.

The source of this sequence is a male donor with ankylosing spondylitis. This chain connects TRBV2 to TRBJ2-1; D gene unclear. Sequenced material: blood, either unsorted or a sorted T cell fraction (not recorded which). CDR3 coding DNA: TGTGCCAGCAGTGTAGTAGTTGAGCAGTTCTTC. This codes for CASSVVVEQFF.